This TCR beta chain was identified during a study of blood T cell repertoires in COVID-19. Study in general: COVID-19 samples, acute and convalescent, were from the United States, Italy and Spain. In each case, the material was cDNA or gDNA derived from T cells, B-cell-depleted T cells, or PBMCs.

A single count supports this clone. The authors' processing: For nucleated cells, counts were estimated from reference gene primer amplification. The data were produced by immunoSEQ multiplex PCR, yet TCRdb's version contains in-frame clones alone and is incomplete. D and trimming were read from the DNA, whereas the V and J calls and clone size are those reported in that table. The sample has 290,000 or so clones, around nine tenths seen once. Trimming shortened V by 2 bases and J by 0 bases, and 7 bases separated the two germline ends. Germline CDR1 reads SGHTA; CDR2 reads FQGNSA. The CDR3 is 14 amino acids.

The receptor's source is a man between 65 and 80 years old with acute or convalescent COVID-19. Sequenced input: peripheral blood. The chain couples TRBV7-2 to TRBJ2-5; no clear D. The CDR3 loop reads CASSLSVYQETQYF. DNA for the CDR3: TGTGCCAGCAGCTTATCTGTGTACCAAGAGACCCAGTACTTC. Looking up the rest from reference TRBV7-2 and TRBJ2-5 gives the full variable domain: GAGVSQSPSNKVTEKGKDVELRCDPISGHTALYWYRQSLGQGLEFLIYFQGNSAPDKSGLPSDRFSAERTGGSVSTLTIQRTQQEDSAVYLCASSLSVYQETQYFGPGTRLLVL.